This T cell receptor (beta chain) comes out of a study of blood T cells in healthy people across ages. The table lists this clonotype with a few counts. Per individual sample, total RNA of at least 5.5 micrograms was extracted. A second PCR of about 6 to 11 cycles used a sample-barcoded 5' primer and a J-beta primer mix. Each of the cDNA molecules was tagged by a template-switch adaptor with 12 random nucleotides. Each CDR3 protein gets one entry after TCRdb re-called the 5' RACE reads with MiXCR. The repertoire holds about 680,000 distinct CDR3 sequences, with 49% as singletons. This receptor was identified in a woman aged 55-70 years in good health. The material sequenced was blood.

CDR3 DNA sequence: TGTGCCAGCAGCCGAGGGGACTCCTACAATGAGCAGTACTTC. Translated, it gives CASSRGDSYNEQYF. The chain uses TRBV7-9 and TRBJ2-7, with D tentatively TRBD2 (6 bases). The CDR3 extends over 14 amino acids. Per germline, CDR1 SEHNR and CDR2 FQNEAQ (reference sequence). With 5 bases removed from V and 7 bases from J, the gap between germline ends came to 18 bases.